The entry that follows covers one TCR beta chain sequence. These data come from a study of T-cell memory formation after mild COVID-19. MiXCR, run by TCRdb on the 5' RACE reads, gives a single entry per CDR3 protein. The repertoire has 150,000 to 200,000 distinct CDR3 sequences, 15% to 20% of them found once; the top ten carry around 2%. V lost 4 bases to trimming and J lost 10 bases; unmatched junction nucleotides: 19. The CDR3 covers 17 residues. CDR1 and CDR2 from the germline V gene are SGDLS and YYNGEE. This receptor was taken from an adult woman who had mild COVID-19 (a few samples of this study predate the infection). Cell type and time point are not known. The chain combines TRBV9 with TRBJ2-1, with 8 bases matching TRBD2. The sequenced sample was PBMCs or a T cell subset sorted from them (not recorded which). The CDR3 spells CASSPEARSAGVGEQFF. The CDR3 DNA reads as TGTGCCAGCAGCCCAGAGGCCCGGTCAGCGGGGGTAGGGGAGCAGTTCTTC.